The 26 T cell receptor beta chains presented below share a single source sample, sequenced in a study of Ad26.COV2.S vaccination and SARS-CoV-2 variants. Here immunoSEQ multiplex PCR was the method, and the copy in TCRdb shows in-frame clones only, minus some. Of under 250,000 clones in the sample, approximately 90% were seen once. Treatment defined: about 20 received Ad26.COV2.S at low or high dose, single or two shots; five or six received placebo; per-sample allocation not given. Each sample was drawn 63 days after the first injection (of vaccine or placebo). Sample: peripheral blood, taken in a trial of Ad26.COV2.S vaccine versus placebo. Receptor source: a person aged 18-65 years who received the Ad26.COV2.S COVID-19 vaccine or a placebo.

V usage is TRBV7-2 and J usage is TRBJ1-2, with TRBD1 matching 9 bases. This CDR3 spans 14 amino acids. The ends lost 5 bases at V and 5 bases at J; junction bases unmatched: 6. Germline V gene lookup returns CDR1 SGHTA and CDR2 FQGNSA. CDR3 in amino acids: CASSPDRGSYGYTF. CDR3 nucleotides: TGTGCCAGCAGCCCGGACAGGGGTAGTTATGGCTACACCTTC.

This chain uses TRBV4-2 with TRBJ1-2; 9 bases align to TRBD1. The V segment lost 2 bases and the J segment 4 bases; nucleotides outside the gene matches: 5. The CDR3 consists of 15 residues. Germline assignment: CDR1 LGHNA and CDR2 YNFKEQ. CDR3 region: CASSQPGQGAYGYTF. The CDR3 coding sequence is TGTGCCAGCAGCCAACCGGGACAGGGAGCCTATGGCTACACCTTC.

This clone was detected only a few times. This chain uses TRBV7-9 with TRBJ2-7; 7 bases align to TRBD2. Looked up from germline, CDR1 is SEHNR and CDR2 is FQNEAQ (reference sequence). The CDR3 spans 13 residues. CDR3: CASSASLGEGRFV. CDR3 in DNA: TGTGCCAGCAGCGCGTCCTTAGGGGAGGGCCGTTTCGTC.

The rearrangement uses TRBV12-5 and TRBJ1-2, with TRBD1 identical over 7 bases. With 2 bases clipped from V and 4 bases from J, the junction kept 13 bases outside the gene matches. The CDR3 sequence is 17 residues long. Germline assignment: CDR1 LGHNT and CDR2 FRNRAP. The CDR3: CASGLSQNRGSGYGYTF. CDR3 DNA: TGTGCTAGTGGTTTGTCACAAAACAGGGGATCTGGCTATGGCTACACCTTC.

In its sample, this clone was seen a few times. The J gene is TRBJ1-2, the V gene TRBV27; 9 bases align to TRBD1. Germline values: CDR1 MNHEY, CDR2 SMNVEV (reference sequence). The V and J ends lost 2 bases and 5 bases, in that order; junction bases with no gene match: 6. The CDR3 is 15 amino acids. For the CDR3, the DNA is TGTGCCAGCAGTTTAGAACAGGGGGCACGGTATGGCTACACCTTC. Its translation is CASSLEQGARYGYTF.

J is TRBJ2-5 and V is TRBV15; 7 positions agree with TRBD2. Germline assignment: CDR1 LNHNV and CDR2 YYDKDF (reference sequence). V lost 1 base and J lost 4; bases outside the gene matches: 15. CDR3 size: 18 residues. The CDR3 region is CATSRGASGGLFLETQYF. CDR3 sequence (DNA): TGTGCCACCAGCAGAGGGGCTAGCGGCGGACTCTTTTTAGAGACCCAGTACTTC.

The chain uses TRBV5-4 and TRBJ2-7; TRBD1 matches at 7 bases. The CDR3 has 15 amino acids. Germline CDR1 and CDR2: SGHNT and YYREEE (reference sequence). V lost 3 bases, J lost 3 bases, and 9 bases stayed unmatched. The CDR3 region has the DNA TGTGCCAGCAGCTACCAGGACAGGACATACTACGAGCAGTACTTC. Protein sequence: CASSYQDRTYYEQYF.

This rearrangement joins TRBV6-6 to TRBJ2-2; 7 bases agree with TRBD1. The CDR3 is made up of 15 amino acids. Germline V gene data show CDR1 as MNHNY and CDR2 as SVGAGI (reference sequence). V shed 6 bases, J shed 5 bases, and the junction held 9 bases outside the gene matches. CDR3 sequence: CASSRPSQGTGELFF. DNA of the CDR3: TGTGCCAGCAGCCGACCCTCACAGGGGACCGGGGAGCTGTTTTTT.

This clone was seen ten or more times. This chain joins TRBV10-3 and TRBJ1-1, with 8 nucleotides matching TRBD1. CDR1 and CDR2 from the germline V gene are ENHRY and SYGVKD. J was trimmed by 5 bases and V by 1 base; bases with no gene match: 12. The CDR3 has 17 amino acids. The DNA for the CDR3 is TGTGCCATCAGTGAGTTGCGGGACAGGAGGGGGTATACTGAAGCTTTCTTT. Protein: CAISELRDRRGYTEAFF.

The rearrangement uses TRBV6-6 and TRBJ1-2, with D hard to call. The V and J ends lost 4 bases and 7 bases respectively, with 7 bases between them. CDR1 MNHNY and CDR2 SVGAGI come from the germline V gene (reference sequence). CDR3 length equals 11 residues. In DNA form, the CDR3 reads TGTGCCAGCAGTTCGGAGGGTGGCTACACCTTC. It specifies CASSSEGGYTF.

Only a few counts were recorded for this clone. This chain links TRBV5-3 with TRBJ2-3; 9 nucleotides line up with TRBD2. TRBV5-3 has ORF status, its function being uncertain. There are 13 residues in the CDR3. V was pared by 6 bases and J by 2 bases, with 1 base of the junction left unmatched. The CDR3 DNA sequence: TGTGCCAGAAAGCGGGGGGCCACAGATACGCAGTATTTT. Residues: CARKRGATDTQYF.

The J gene is TRBJ1-2, the V gene TRBV9, with 10 bases lining up with TRBD1. V lost 0 bases, J lost 4 bases, and 9 bases stayed unmatched. Germline CDR1 SGDLS, CDR2 YYNGEE. CDR3 length: 17 residues. The CDR3 nucleotides are TGTGCCAGCAGCGTAGCTCTGACAGGGGGCGCAGGCTATGGCTACACCTTC. Its protein is CASSVALTGGAGYGYTF.

The CDR3 loop reads CASSLAKLFF. The CDR3 DNA is TGTGCCAGCAGCTTAGCAAAACTGTTTTTT. V usage is TRBV7-3 and J usage is TRBJ1-4; D unresolved. CDR1 SGHTA and CDR2 FQGTGA come from the germline V gene. The CDR3 is 10 amino acids. With 2 bases removed from V and 10 bases from J, the gap between germline ends came to 2 bases.

The DNA of the CDR3 is TGCGCCAGCAGCCAAGAGGCGGAGGGCCGGCGCTATGGCTACACCTTC. Its translation: CASSQEAEGRRYGYTF. The chain carries TRBV4-3 and TRBJ1-2; D gene uncertain. The length of the CDR3 is 16 residues. The germline gives CDR1 LGHNA, CDR2 YSLEER. V was clipped by 0 bases and J by 4 bases, with 15 bases between them.

V and J are TRBV6-5 and TRBJ2-5, with D maybe TRBD2 (5 bases). The CDR3 covers 14 residues. Germline CDR1 and CDR2: MNHEY and SVGAGI. V lost 4 bases, J lost 4 bases, and 13 bases lay in between. CDR3 nucleotides: TGTGCCAGCAGTTGGTCCGGGAAAGGAGAGACCCAGTACTTC. This translates into CASSWSGKGETQYF.

The V gene is TRBV15, the J gene TRBJ2-2, with 11 positions matching TRBD1. The CDR3 is made up of 17 amino acids. CDR1 is LNHNV, CDR2 YYDKDF, per germline (reference sequence). V gave up 3 bases and J gave up 3 bases; unmatched junction bases: 6. DNA of the CDR3: TGTGCCACCAGCAGGTGGACAGGGGGCTTAGACACCGGGGAGCTGTTTTTT. Translated, it gives CATSRWTGGLDTGELFF.

A single count supports this clone. The chain has TRBV4-1 and TRBJ2-1; 7 positions agree with TRBD2. CDR1 and CDR2 (germline): MGHRA, YSYEKL. V dropped 1 base and J dropped 6; count of bases not matched to a gene: 12. This CDR3 has 17 amino acids. The CDR3 sequence: CASSQGGSLAAGNEQFF. Written as DNA, the CDR3 is TGCGCCAGCAGCCAAGGCGGGAGTCTAGCGGCCGGCAATGAGCAGTTCTTC.

This clone was counted only a few times. The chain carries TRBV4-3 and TRBJ2-1, with no clear D. From germline, CDR1 is LGHNA and CDR2 YSLEER. V was clipped by 3 bases and J by 2 bases, with 17 bases between them. The CDR3 runs 17 residues. This CDR3 is CASSQEISRGPYNEQFF. DNA for the CDR3: TGCGCCAGCAGCCAGGAAATTAGCAGAGGCCCCTACAATGAGCAGTTCTTC.

The chain is built from TRBV28 and TRBJ2-2; D is undetermined. CDR1 is MDHEN and CDR2 is SYDVKM in the germline V gene. Trimming removed 3 bases at V and 2 bases at J, with 10 bases between. This CDR3 region has 15 residues. CDR3 nucleotides: TGTGCCAGCAGTTTGGGTTACAGCAACACCGGGGAGCTGTTTTTT. Encoded protein: CASSLGYSNTGELFF.

This chain links TRBV7-7 with TRBJ2-5, with D perhaps TRBD2 (5 bases). Trimming stripped 5 bases from V and 1 base from J, with 14 bases between. The CDR3 loop spans 15 amino acids. In germline, CDR1 is SSHAT, CDR2 FNYEAQ (reference sequence). For the CDR3, the DNA is TGTGCCAGCAGCATAGGGAGACACAGCCAAGAGACCCAGTACTTC. As protein: CASSIGRHSQETQYF. The full variable domain, its missing parts supplied by reference TRBV7-7 and TRBJ2-5, is GAGVSQSPRYKVTKRGQDVTLRCDPISSHATLYWYQQALGQGPEFLTYFNYEAQPDKSGLPSDRFSAERPEGSISTLTIQRTEQRDSAMYRCASSIGRHSQETQYFGPGTRLLVL.

This chain's CDR3 is CASSRQPEGAGNSPLHF. DNA for the CDR3: TGTGCCAGCAGCCGACAACCCGAGGGCGCGGGTAATTCACCCCTCCACTTT. V gene TRBV4-2 combines with J gene TRBJ1-6; the D is unclear. The CDR3 is made up of 17 amino acids. The ends were cut back, 4 bases at V and 6 bases at J, with 19 bases in the middle. The V gene's germline CDR1 is LGHNA and CDR2 YNFKEQ.

V gene TRBV7-9 combines with J gene TRBJ1-1; D is ambiguous. CDR1 SEHNR and CDR2 FQNEAQ come from the germline V gene (reference sequence). The V end lost 1 base, the J end lost 1 base, and 7 bases lay between the germline ends. The CDR3 consists of 14 residues. The CDR3 coding sequence is TGTGCCAGCAGCTTAGAGGCTTCGAACACTGAAGCTTTCTTT. Translated: CASSLEASNTEAFF.

This chain uses TRBV27 with TRBJ1-1; tentative D call: TRBD1 (6 bases). Germline V CDR1 and CDR2: MNHEY, SMNVEV (reference sequence). With 2 bases removed from V and 0 bases from J, the gap between germline ends came to 13 bases. The length of the CDR3 is 16 residues. CDR3 bases: TGTGCCAGCAGTTTAGGGCGGGGGCTGTTGAACACTGAAGCTTTCTTT. This translates into CASSLGRGLLNTEAFF.

The rearrangement uses TRBV7-8 and TRBJ2-2, with a tentative D call TRBD2 (7 bases). Germline V CDR1 and CDR2: SGHVS, FQNEAQ. The CDR3 spans 14 residues. The germline V and J ends were trimmed by 3 bases and 4 bases, with 9 bases remaining between them. Written as DNA, the CDR3 is TGTGCCAGCAGCTTTCGGGGGGCCACCGGGGAGCTGTTTTTT. Its translation is CASSFRGATGELFF.

The chain links TRBV7-2 to TRBJ2-1; tentatively, D is TRBD2 (7 bases). Trimming left V 1 base short and J 0 bases short, with 10 bases between. CDR1 is SGHTA, CDR2 FQGNSA, per germline. The CDR3 spans 16 residues. CDR3 nucleotide sequence: TGTGCCAGCAGCTTAGGTGGGGGGGCCTCCTACAATGAGCAGTTCTTC. It yields the protein CASSLGGGASYNEQFF.

The CDR3, as DNA: TGTGCCAGTAGTATCACAGGGGAAGACTATGGCTACACCTTC. It specifies CASSITGEDYGYTF. The chain combines TRBV19 with TRBJ1-2; 7 nucleotides match TRBD1. The CDR3 is made up of 14 amino acids. Germline CDR1 is LNHDA and CDR2 is SQIVND (reference sequence). With 3 bases clipped from V and 3 bases from J, the junction kept 4 bases outside the gene matches.